The entry that follows covers one TCR beta chain sequence. The V and J ends lost 2 bases and 0 bases respectively, with 8 bases between them. The CDR3 spans 14 residues. Looked up from germline, CDR1 is GTSNPN and CDR2 is SVGIG (reference sequence). The entry originates in a study of cytomegalovirus exposure and HLA in healthy donors. The PCR contained 60 Vbeta and 13 Jbeta primers. Profiled with immunoSEQ multiplex PCR; TCRdb holds only in-frame clones, not every one. The sample has about 48,000 clones. The sequence was collected from a woman aged 35 to 49 in good health and CMV-seronegative. The gene calls are TRBV30 and TRBJ1-3; D is undetermined. Sequenced: PBMCs. The CDR3 reads CAWSLGSSGNTIYF. As DNA, the CDR3 is TGTGCCTGGAGTCTAGGGAGCTCTGGAAACACCATATATTTT.